These 3 T cell receptor beta chains were all obtained from the same sample, sequenced in a study of T cell responses to AZD1222 COVID-19 vaccine. Some clones are missing from TCRdb's copy, which holds only in-frame ones; the method was immunoSEQ multiplex PCR. Among about 96,000 clones listed, 89% were seen once. The material was peripheral blood, obtained on day 0 of AZD1222 vaccination. The receptor source for this set is an adult in good health.

The V and J genes are TRBV9 and TRBJ1-1, with a possible D match to TRBD1 (5 bases). The V end lost 0 bases, the J end lost 5 bases, and 14 bases lay between the germline ends. This CDR3 has 15 residues. The germline V gene encodes CDR1 SGDLS and CDR2 YYNGEE. The CDR3 nucleotides read TGTGCCAGCAGCGTAGATGGGGCGACGGGAACTGAAGCTTTCTTT. It encodes CASSVDGATGTEAFF. Combining the CDR3 with reference TRBV9 and TRBJ1-1 gives the whole variable domain DSGVTQTPKHLITATGQRVTLRCSPRSGDLSVYWYQQSLDQGLQFLIQYYNGEERAKGNILERFSAQQFPDLHSELNLSSLELGDSALYFCASSVDGATGTEAFFGQGTRLTVV.

The chain couples TRBV6-5 to TRBJ2-5; either TRBD1 or TRBD2 may supply D (6 bases each). The CDR3 consists of 13 residues. Germline V gives CDR1 MNHEY, CDR2 SVGAGI. V dropped 8 bases and J dropped 5 bases, with 15 bases sitting between them. CDR3 amino acids: CASRPVGGETQYF. The CDR3 DNA is TGTGCCAGCCGCCCGGTGGGGGGCGAGACCCAGTACTTC.

The V gene is TRBV28, the J gene TRBJ2-5, with D perhaps matching TRBD1 (6 bases). Germline CDR1 is MDHEN and CDR2 is SYDVKM. The CDR3 sequence is 16 residues long. Trimming stripped 2 bases from V and 1 base from J, with 14 bases between. The CDR3 reads CASSLAPGEFQETQYF. DNA for the CDR3: TGTGCCAGCAGTTTAGCCCCAGGGGAGTTCCAAGAGACCCAGTACTTC.